This T cell receptor (beta chain) was found in a study of PD-L1 blockade in urothelial cancer. Study overall: Analyses used blood from 3 weeks (second dose) and 6 weeks after treatment start. Regarding the study as a whole: Where pretreatment blood TCR clonality fell below the median, better survival was predicted.

As regards this clone: Antigen specificity is unknown.

This CDR3 contains 12 residues. Trimming removed 10 bases from V and 6 bases from J, with 13 bases in between. The germline gives CDR1 SGHAT, CDR2 FQNNGV. Sequenced by immunoSEQ multiplex PCR; TCRdb stores in-frame clones only, minus some. The sample records more than 40,000 clones, roughly 86% being singletons. This sequence originates from a man between 60 and 70 years old with urothelial cancer. The sample consisted of PBMCs, taken around atezolizumab (anti-PD-L1) treatment. The rearrangement joins TRBV11-2 to TRBJ2-1, with D maybe TRBD1 (5 bases). The CDR3 protein is CATRRGGNEQFF. CDR3 DNA sequence: TGTGCCACCCGAAGGGGTGGCAATGAGCAGTTCTTC.